Listed here are 30 T cell receptor beta chains from one sample, sequenced in a study of blood T cell repertoires in COVID-19. Assay: immunoSEQ multiplex PCR; the TCRdb copy retains only in-frame clones and omits some. The data hold roughly 190,000 clones, with around nine tenths observed a single time. Sequences were obtained from peripheral blood. Every receptor here comes from a young man with active or convalescent COVID-19.

This chain links TRBV30 with TRBJ2-5, with 12 bases matching TRBD2. Germline V lookup: CDR1 GTSNPN, CDR2 SVGIG (reference sequence). The CDR3 is 14 residues long. V trimming: 7 bases; J trimming: 2 bases; junction bases outside the gene matches: 5. DNA for the CDR3: TGTGCCTCTTCACTAGCGGGAGGACAAGAGACCCAGTACTTC. Its protein product is CASSLAGGQETQYF.

This clone has just a few counts. The chain combines TRBV7-2 with TRBJ1-5; D may be TRBD1 (5 bases). V gave up 5 bases and J gave up 2 bases, with 10 bases separating them. The CDR3 totals 14 residues. Germline CDR1 and CDR2: SGHTA and FQGNSA. The CDR3 DNA is TGTGCCAGCAGCCCGCGGGACGGCAATCAGCCCCAGCATTTT. This encodes CASSPRDGNQPQHF.

The chain carries TRBV3-1 (or the pseudogene TRBV3-2) and TRBJ2-2, with 8 positions matching TRBD2. CDR1 and CDR2 (germline): LGHDT, YNNKEL (reference sequence). The CDR3 runs 17 residues. Losses at the gene ends were 1 base for V and 1 base for J; bases not matched to a gene: 5. The CDR3 nucleotides read TGTGCCAGCAGCCAAGGTTCGAGCGGGGGGAACACCGGGGAGCTGTTTTTT. Protein: CASSQGSSGGNTGELFF.

This chain connects TRBV7-8 to TRBJ1-5; 10 positions agree with TRBD1. CDR3 length equals 17 residues. J was trimmed by 4 bases and V by 5 bases; bases with no gene match: 11. Germline CDR1 is SGHVS and CDR2 is FQNEAQ. This CDR3 reads CASSAHRDRGWNQPQHF. The DNA for the CDR3 is TGTGCCAGCAGCGCACACCGGGACAGGGGTTGGAATCAGCCCCAGCATTTT.

The rearrangement links TRBV6-5 to TRBJ2-7, with 10 nucleotides matching TRBD1. The germline V gene encodes CDR1 MNHEY and CDR2 SVGAGI. V shed 6 bases, J shed 2 bases, and the junction held 7 bases outside the gene matches. CDR3 length: 15 amino acids. The CDR3: CASRQSGTGAYEQYF. DNA for the CDR3: TGTGCCAGCAGACAATCCGGGACAGGGGCCTACGAGCAGTACTTC.

The rearrangement links TRBV16 to TRBJ1-5, with 9 bases fitting TRBD1. Germline lookup yields CDR1 KGHSY and CDR2 FQNENV. V shed 2 bases and J 11 bases; nucleotides not matched to a gene: 7. The CDR3 has 14 residues. The CDR3 loop is CASSQGTGFVAQHF. CDR3 bases: TGTGCCAGCAGCCAAGGGACAGGGTTCGTAGCCCAGCATTTT.

This clone came up once. The J gene is TRBJ1-2, the V gene TRBV27, with 9 bases aligning to TRBD1. V shed 5 bases and J 2 bases; nucleotides not matched to a gene: 21. In germline, CDR1 is MNHEY, CDR2 SMNVEV (reference sequence). CDR3 size: 20 residues. The CDR3 region has the DNA TGTGCCAGCAGTGACAATTTGGGACAGGGAAACACTGAAGGAAACTATGGCTACACCTTC. This encodes CASSDNLGQGNTEGNYGYTF.

V and J are TRBV2 and TRBJ2-7; D not certain. Trimming took off 3 bases at V and 3 bases at J, with 9 bases between the two ends. Germline-derived CDR1 and CDR2 are SNHLY and FYNNEI. The CDR3 covers 13 residues. CDR3 sequence reads: CASSESHSYEQYV. DNA of the CDR3: TGTGCCAGCAGTGAGTCGCACAGCTACGAGCAGTACGTC.

The chain joins TRBV11-2 to TRBJ2-7; D is perhaps TRBD1 (6 bases). The CDR3 is 12 amino acids. CDR1 and CDR2 (germline): SGHAT, FQNNGV. Deletions cut 5 bases from V and 2 bases from J, with 7 bases between. The CDR3 DNA sequence: TGTGCCAGCAGCAAGGGGGCCTACGAGCAGTACGTC. It encodes CASSKGAYEQYV.

Only a few counts were recorded for this clone. V is TRBV3-1 (or the pseudogene TRBV3-2) and J is TRBJ1-2, with D unresolved. The CDR3 is made up of 11 amino acids. The germline V and J ends were trimmed by 10 bases and 4 bases, with 10 bases remaining between them. The germline CDR1 and CDR2 sequences are LGHDT and YNNKEL (reference sequence). CDR3 coding DNA: TGTGCCACCCGAGCGCCCTATGGCTACACCTTC. Protein product: CATRAPYGYTF.

The chain's CDR3 is CASLSGRGTFTDTQYF. The DNA for the CDR3 is TGTGCCTCCCTCAGTGGGAGGGGGACTTTCACAGATACGCAGTATTTT. The chain links TRBV10-3 to TRBJ2-3, with TRBD2 as a possible D gene (7 bases). CDR1 is ENHRY, CDR2 SYGVKD, per germline. Trimming took 11 bases from V and 2 from J, leaving 23 bases between them. This CDR3 has 16 amino acids.

V gene TRBV28 combines with J gene TRBJ1-3, with D possibly TRBD1 on 5 matching bases. Germline assignment: CDR1 MDHEN and CDR2 SYDVKM. This CDR3 contains 17 residues. V dropped 5 bases and J dropped 1 base, with 18 bases sitting between them. DNA for the CDR3: TGTGCCAGCAGTCCTTCCGGAAGGGACTGGTCTGGAAACACCATATATTTT. Translation gives CASSPSGRDWSGNTIYF.

The chain links TRBV6-5 to TRBJ1-2; TRBD1 might be the D (5 bases). Trimming cost V 8 bases and J 2 bases, with 18 bases left between them. Per the germline V gene, CDR1 is MNHEY and CDR2 is SVGAGI. The CDR3 loop spans 15 amino acids. CDR3 coding DNA: TGTGCCAGCCTCACTTCAGGGTTAGGGAACTATGGCTACACCTTC. Translated, it gives CASLTSGLGNYGYTF.

This clone has a single count. The chain has TRBV5-5 and TRBJ2-5; 7 bases are a match to TRBD1. Per germline, CDR1 SGHKS and CDR2 YYEKEE (reference sequence). The CDR3 contains 13 residues. Trimming cost V 0 bases and J 10 bases; bases outside gene matches: 6. CDR3 protein: CASSLAAQGDQYF. The DNA of the CDR3 is TGTGCCAGCAGCTTGGCAGCGCAGGGGGACCAGTACTTC. The complete variable domain, with remaining parts taken from reference TRBV5-5 and TRBJ2-5, reads DAGVTQSPTHLIKTRGQQVTLRCSPISGHKSVSWYQQVLGQGPQFIFQYYEKEERGRGNFPDRFSARQFPNYSSELNVNALLLGDSALYLCASSLAAQGDQYFGPGTRLLVL.

The CDR3 protein is CASSQDAVTSGIPYNEQFF. The CDR3 DNA reads as TGCGCCAGCAGCCAAGATGCGGTGACTAGCGGGATACCCTACAATGAGCAGTTCTTC. The rearrangement joins TRBV4-1 to TRBJ2-1; 11 nucleotides line up with TRBD2. With 0 bases clipped from V and 2 bases from J, the junction kept 9 bases outside the gene matches. In germline, CDR1 is MGHRA, CDR2 YSYEKL. The CDR3 is 19 residues long.

The chain recombines TRBV5-4 with TRBJ2-3; 8 bases are a match to TRBD2. Germline V lookup: CDR1 SGHNT, CDR2 YYREEE (reference sequence). V was pared by 2 bases and J by 4 bases, with 6 bases of the junction left unmatched. This CDR3 contains 15 residues. CDR3 residues: CASSFAGGASDTQYF. CDR3 nucleotide sequence: TGTGCCAGCAGCTTTGCCGGGGGGGCATCAGATACGCAGTATTTT.

The chain couples TRBV19 to TRBJ1-5, with D tentatively TRBD1 (6 bases). The CDR3 contains 16 residues. Germline CDR1 LNHDA, CDR2 SQIVND (reference sequence). V was trimmed by 5 bases and J by 5 bases, leaving 19 bases between them. The CDR3 bases are TGTGCCAGTAGTCACCCCCGGGACATCTTTGATCAGCCCCAGCATTTT. Its protein is CASSHPRDIFDQPQHF. The full variable domain, with the rest looked up from reference TRBV19 and TRBJ1-5, is DGGITQSPKYLFRKEGQNVTLSCEQNLNHDAMYWYRQDPGQGLRLIYYSQIVNDFQKGDIAEGYSVSREKKESFPLTVTSAQKNPTAFYLCASSHPRDIFDQPQHFGDGTRLSIL.

V gene TRBV6-5 combines with J gene TRBJ1-5; the D is unclear. V lost 2 bases to trimming and J lost 2 bases, with 4 bases between them. The CDR3 spans 13 residues. The germline V gene has CDR1 MNHEY and CDR2 SVGAGI. CDR3: CASSYQGNQPQHF. The CDR3 coding sequence is TGTGCCAGCAGTTACCAGGGCAATCAGCCCCAGCATTTT.

This clone was seen only a few times. The genes are TRBV9 and TRBJ2-1; D unresolved. CDR3 size: 16 residues. Germline CDR1 is SGDLS and CDR2 is YYNGEE. Trimming removed 0 bases from V and 3 bases from J, with 13 bases in between. CDR3 sequence (DNA): TGTGCCAGCAGCGTAGCAGTGGCGGCTAGCTACAATGAGCAGTTCTTC. It specifies CASSVAVAASYNEQFF.

The chain uses TRBV5-1 and TRBJ2-3; 8 bases map to TRBD2. CDR1 and CDR2 (germline): SGHRS, YFSETQ. V gave up 4 bases and J gave up 1 base; unmatched junction bases: 2. The CDR3 spans 14 residues. Written as DNA, the CDR3 is TGCGCCAGCAGCCAACTAGCGGGCACAGATACGCAGTATTTT. Protein: CASSQLAGTDTQYF.

The chain employs TRBV24-1 and TRBJ1-5; no firm D call. V lost 4 bases and J 1 base, leaving 10 bases between the germline ends. This CDR3 is 15 amino acids long. CDR1 and CDR2 from the germline V gene are KGHDR and SFDVKD. The CDR3 protein is CATSDPGDSNQPQHF. CDR3 bases: TGTGCCACCAGTGACCCCGGAGACAGCAATCAGCCCCAGCATTTT.

The chain is built from TRBV27 and TRBJ1-2; D remains unclear. From germline, CDR1 is MNHEY and CDR2 SMNVEV (reference sequence). The CDR3 sequence is 15 residues long. V was shortened by 5 bases and J by 5 bases, with 18 bases between the two germline ends. DNA of the CDR3: TGTGCCAGCAGTCCGATACCTAAAGGAGAATATGGCTACACCTTC. Amino acids: CASSPIPKGEYGYTF.

The chain joins TRBV11-3 to TRBJ2-1; a weak D match, TRBD1 (5 bases). Germline-derived CDR1 and CDR2 are SGHNT and YENEEA. V lost 0 bases, J lost 7 bases, and 13 bases lay in between. The length of the CDR3 is 15 residues. In DNA, the CDR3 is TGTGCCAGCAGCTTAGATCCGCTTGGGGCTAATGAGCAGTTCTTC. This sequence encodes CASSLDPLGANEQFF.

The V and J genes are TRBV12-3 or TRBV12-4 and TRBJ1-1; weak D call: TRBD1 (5 bases). V was clipped by 4 bases and J by 3 bases, with 9 bases between them. The CDR3 is 13 amino acids. CDR3 amino acids: CASSSGGDTEAFF. CDR3 in DNA: TGTGCCAGCAGTTCAGGAGGGGACACTGAAGCTTTCTTT.

This clone was detected only a few times. The rearrangement uses TRBV2 and TRBJ1-2, with D possibly matching TRBD1 (5 bases). Germline CDR1 reads SNHLY; CDR2 reads FYNNEI. This CDR3 spans 13 amino acids. The V and J ends lost 4 bases and 4 bases respectively, with 10 bases between them. CDR3 protein: CASSGEGSYGYTF. The CDR3 DNA reads TGTGCCAGCAGTGGGGAGGGGAGCTATGGCTACACCTTC.

The rearrangement uses TRBV9 and TRBJ2-2; maybe TRBD1 (6 bases). V was trimmed by 0 bases and J by 4 bases, leaving 16 bases between them. This CDR3 comprises 17 residues. CDR1 and CDR2 (germline): SGDLS, YYNGEE. The CDR3 protein is CASSVGPQQGRTGELFF. The CDR3 bases are TGTGCCAGCAGCGTAGGACCCCAACAGGGTCGCACCGGGGAGCTGTTTTTT.

V and J are TRBV2 and TRBJ1-1; D possibly corresponds to TRBD1 (5 bases). Looked up from germline, CDR1 is SNHLY and CDR2 is FYNNEI. Trimming took 6 bases from V and 5 from J, leaving 13 bases between them. The CDR3 is 13 amino acids. The DNA of the CDR3 is TGTGCCAGCAGGGACAACGGGCGGACTGAAGCTTTCTTT. Translation gives CASRDNGRTEAFF.

The genes are TRBV7-9 and TRBJ2-1; 7 bases are shared with TRBD2. Trimming took 6 bases from V and 9 from J; bases not matched to a gene: 11. Germline-derived CDR1 and CDR2 are SEHNR and FQNEAQ (reference sequence). CDR3 length: 14 amino acids. The CDR3 sequence is CASRLLTPGGEQFF. In DNA form, the CDR3 reads TGTGCCAGCAGACTACTAACCCCGGGAGGTGAGCAGTTCTTC.

J is TRBJ2-7 and V is TRBV4-1; TRBD1 is a possible D gene (5 bases). Trimming cost V 1 base and J 3 bases, with 13 bases left between them. CDR3 length: 15 amino acids. The germline gives CDR1 MGHRA, CDR2 YSYEKL. For the CDR3, the DNA is TGCGCCAGCAGCCAAGGTCCAGGGCTAGGCTACGAGCAGTACTTC. As protein: CASSQGPGLGYEQYF.

This clone was counted a few times. The chain combines TRBV4-2 with TRBJ1-1; perhaps TRBD1 as D (6 bases). Trimming shortened V by 0 bases and J by 1 base, and 15 bases separated the two germline ends. The CDR3 runs to 17 residues. Germline-derived CDR1 and CDR2 are LGHNA and YNFKEQ. In DNA form, the CDR3 reads TGTGCCAGCAGCCAAGAGGATGTGAGCAGGGGGAACACTGAAGCTTTCTTT. It codes for CASSQEDVSRGNTEAFF.